Listed below are T cell receptor beta chains from one sample, sequenced in a study of T cell repertoires in cytomegalovirus infection. MiXCR, applied by TCRdb to the reads, yields one record per CDR3 protein. This sample carries roughly 130,000 distinct CDR3 sequences, approximately 9.2% of them seen once, and the ten largest clones take roughly a tenth. Sequencing was performed on PBMCs. The receptors were gathered from a human donor in good health (CMV status not recorded). Some clones in this sample may be carry-over from other donors' samples. The CDR3 runs from the conserved cysteine through the conserved F or W. Fields, in order: V gene, clone size, J gene, D gene, CDR3 protein, CDR3 DNA. The D gene is left open where the match is weak. Only part of the rows carry a size: once, few, many, or a class if the clone is expanded.

v_call: TRBV20-1
clone_size: few
j_call: TRBJ2-2
d_call: TRBD1
cdr3_aa: CSAKTGSDTGELFF
cdr3_nt: TGCAGTGCTAAGACAGGGTCGGACACCGGGGAGCTGTTTTTT

v_call: TRBV6-5
clone_size: many
j_call: TRBJ2-5
d_call: .
cdr3_aa: CASSPLGAATTQYF
cdr3_nt: TGTGCCAGCAGTCCACTCGGGGCGGCCACGACCCAGTACTTC

v_call: TRBV5-1
clone_size: many
j_call: TRBJ2-7
d_call: TRBD1
cdr3_aa: CASSPGQTTYSYEQYF
cdr3_nt: TGCGCCAGCAGCCCGGGACAGACCACCTACTCCTACGAGCAGTACTTC

v_call: TRBV7-9
clone_size: .
j_call: TRBJ2-7
d_call: TRBD1
cdr3_aa: CASSPLGQGNEQYF
cdr3_nt: TGTGCCAGCAGCCCCCTAGGACAGGGCAACGAGCAGTACTTC

v_call: TRBV7-7
clone_size: many
j_call: TRBJ2-2
d_call: TRBD1
cdr3_aa: CASSPGVDRVNTGELFF
cdr3_nt: TGTGCCAGCAGCCCCGGAGTGGACAGGGTGAACACCGGGGAGCTGTTTTTT

v_call: TRBV28
clone_size: .
j_call: TRBJ1-2
d_call: TRBD1
cdr3_aa: CASSGDSAYGYTF
cdr3_nt: TGTGCCAGCAGCGGGGACAGCGCCTATGGCTACACCTTC

v_call: TRBV28
clone_size: many
j_call: TRBJ1-1
d_call: .
cdr3_aa: CASSLYGKNTEAFF
cdr3_nt: TGTGCCAGCAGTTTGTACGGAAAGAACACTGAAGCTTTCTTT

v_call: TRBV7-8
clone_size: many
j_call: TRBJ1-1
d_call: TRBD1
cdr3_aa: CASSKPRTGQVEAFF
cdr3_nt: TGTGCCAGCAGCAAACCTCGGACAGGTCAAGTTGAAGCTTTCTTT

v_call: TRBV24-1
clone_size: many
j_call: TRBJ1-2
d_call: .
cdr3_aa: CATSDSSRDHGYTF
cdr3_nt: TGTGCCACCAGTGATTCTTCCAGGGATCATGGCTACACCTTC

v_call: TRBV11-2
clone_size: many
j_call: TRBJ2-1
d_call: TRBD2
cdr3_aa: CASRELLALSSYNEQFF
cdr3_nt: TGTGCCAGCAGGGAATTACTAGCGCTCAGCTCCTACAATGAGCAGTTCTTC

v_call: TRBV6-6
clone_size: few
j_call: TRBJ2-5
d_call: .
cdr3_aa: CASSYYGSIQETQYF
cdr3_nt: TGTGCCAGCAGTTACTATGGGAGTATTCAAGAGACCCAGTACTTC

v_call: TRBV7-2
clone_size: .
j_call: TRBJ1-3
d_call: TRBD1
cdr3_aa: CASSLQQGGNTIYF
cdr3_nt: TGTGCCAGCAGCTTACAACAGGGGGGAAACACCATATATTTT

v_call: TRBV28
clone_size: few
j_call: TRBJ1-2
d_call: .
cdr3_aa: CASSEAGPNGYTF
cdr3_nt: TGTGCCAGCAGTGAAGCGGGGCCAAATGGCTACACCTTC